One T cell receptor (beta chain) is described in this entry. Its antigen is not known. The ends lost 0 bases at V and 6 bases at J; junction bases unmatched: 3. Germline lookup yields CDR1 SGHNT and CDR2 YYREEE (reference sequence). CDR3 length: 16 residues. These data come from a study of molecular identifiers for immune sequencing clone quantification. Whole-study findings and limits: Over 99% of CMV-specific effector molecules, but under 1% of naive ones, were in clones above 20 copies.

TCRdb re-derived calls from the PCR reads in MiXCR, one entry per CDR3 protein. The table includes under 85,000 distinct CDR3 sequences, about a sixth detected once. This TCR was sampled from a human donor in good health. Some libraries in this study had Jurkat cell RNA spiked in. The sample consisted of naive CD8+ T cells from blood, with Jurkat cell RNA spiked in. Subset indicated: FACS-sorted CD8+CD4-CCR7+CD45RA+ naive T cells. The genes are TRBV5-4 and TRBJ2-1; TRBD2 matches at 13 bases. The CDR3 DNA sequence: TGTGCCAGCAGCTTGGGGACTAGCGGGAGTATCAATGAGCAGTTCTTC. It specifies CASSLGTSGSINEQFF.